The clone carrying this T cell receptor (beta chain) was found once. CDR1 and CDR2 (germline): SGHTA, FQGNSA. CDR3 size: 12 residues. V lost 3 bases, J lost 10 bases, and 4 bases stayed unmatched. The data were produced by immunoSEQ multiplex PCR, yet TCRdb's version contains in-frame clones alone and is incomplete. The data show approximately 99,000 clones, 65% to 85% seen once. The entry originates in a study of blood T cell repertoires in COVID-19. Study background: PBMCs, B-cell-depleted T cells, or T cells were the source of the cDNA or gDNA that made up the material.

This clonotype was obtained from a man between 65 and 85 years old with active or convalescent COVID-19. This chain links TRBV7-2 with TRBJ1-1, with 8 bases that match TRBD1. The sample consisted of peripheral blood. DNA for the CDR3: TGTGCCAGCAGCTTGACAGGGGTGAGAGCTTTCTTT. Its translation: CASSLTGVRAFF.